A single sample is the source of the 3 T cell receptor beta chains below, sequenced in a study of CD8+CD57+ T cells in acquired aplastic anemia. The template for TCR beta VDJ and CDR3 sequence profiling was genomic DNA. Via MiXCR, TCRdb re-called the reads, giving one row per CDR3 protein. Of around 79,000 distinct CDR3 sequences detected, roughly 70% appear once; the ten largest clones hold approximately 80%. Patients who underwent sequencing had shown CD8+CD57+ cell expansion by flow cytometry. Sequenced: sorted CD4+, CD8+, or CD8+CD57+ T cells (not recorded which) from PBMCs. Receptor source: a human donor with aplastic anemia.

In its sample, this clonotype was seen many times. CDR3 loop: CASSVNRGRGTDTQYF. The CDR3 DNA is TGTGCCAGCAGTGTGAACAGGGGAAGGGGCACAGATACGCAGTATTTT. V gene TRBV6-4 combines with J gene TRBJ2-3; 7 bases agree with TRBD1. Germline lookup yields CDR1 MRHNA and CDR2 SNTAGT. The CDR3 is 16 residues long. J was trimmed by 1 base and V by 4 bases; bases with no gene match: 8.

Comments on this clonotype: It may be a read error: a sequence one base away is much more abundant. The V gene is TRBV9, the J gene TRBJ1-1, with unresolved D. The germline V gene encodes CDR1 SGDLS and CDR2 YYNGEE. CDR3 length: 14 amino acids. The CDR3 loop reads CASSPPIGVSEALF. CDR3 nucleotide sequence: TGTGCCAGCAGCCCCCCCATTGGGGTTAGTGAAGCTCTCTTT.

This chain connects TRBV19 to TRBJ2-7; TRBD1 matches at 9 bases. The germline V gene encodes CDR1 LNHDA and CDR2 SQIVND (reference sequence). CDR3 length equals 14 residues. Trimming took 9 bases from V and 6 from J; bases not matched to a gene: 12. This CDR3 reads CASKSGTGYFEQYF. Written as DNA, the CDR3 is TGTGCCAGCAAATCCGGGACAGGGTATTTCGAGCAGTACTTC.